The clone carrying this T cell receptor beta chain appeared many times. V dropped 6 bases and J dropped 2 bases, with 5 bases sitting between them. The CDR3 totals 11 residues. Germline V CDR1 and CDR2: SQVTM, ANQGSEA. Unique molecular identifiers featured in how the TCRbeta library was prepared. TCRdb used MiXCR to reprocess the PCR reads, holding one entry per CDR3 protein. The sample lists around 370,000 distinct CDR3 sequences; 10% were seen once. These data are taken from a study of T-cell reconstitution after alpha-beta-depleted transplantation in children. The sample here was PBMCs from the stem cell graft donor, taken from the stem cell graft. The chain combines TRBV29-1 with TRBJ2-1; possible D gene TRBD2, 5 bases. This receptor was taken from a human donor who donated a stem cell graft to a child with acute lymphoblastic leukemia. The CDR3 reads CSVGTYNEQFF. The CDR3 bases are TGCAGCGTCGGGACCTACAATGAGCAGTTCTTC.